Each of the 8 T cell receptor beta chains below was sequenced from the same sample in a study of shared clonotypes between healthy human individuals. Assay used: immunoSEQ multiplex PCR; TCRdb lists only in-frame clones, some missing. Of about 2 million clones listed, 95% are singletons. Material for sequencing was naive CD4+ T cells sorted from blood. The subset: CD45RA+ positively selected. These receptors originate from a man aged 18 to 35 in good health.

Worth noting for this clone: Other DNA sequences from this sample encode an identical CDR3 as well. V is TRBV18 and J is TRBJ1-2; 7 bases are shared with TRBD1. J was trimmed by 8 bases and V by 2 bases; bases with no gene match: 5. Germline V gene data show CDR1 as KGHSH and CDR2 as LQKENI. CDR3 size: 13 residues. In DNA form, the CDR3 reads TGTGCCAGCTCACCAGAAACAGGGGTCGGCTACACCTTC. Translating gives CASSPETGVGYTF. Full variable domain (rest looked up from reference TRBV18 and TRBJ1-2): NAGVMQNPRHLVRRRGQEARLRCSPMKGHSHVYWYRQLPEEGLKFMVYLQKENIIDESGMPKERFSAEFPKEGPSILRIQQVVRGDSAAYFCASSPETGVGYTFGSGTRLTVV.

The rearrangement joins TRBV5-4 to TRBJ2-2, with TRBD1 as a possible D gene (6 bases). Looked up from germline, CDR1 is SGHNT and CDR2 is YYREEE (reference sequence). This CDR3 has 15 amino acids. Trimming removed 3 bases at V and 5 bases at J, with 14 bases between. Written as DNA, the CDR3 is TGTGCCAGCAGCTACAGGGATCGAGAGACCGGGGAGCTGTTTTTT. Its translation is CASSYRDRETGELFF.

This chain uses TRBV5-1 with TRBJ2-3; TRBD1 or TRBD2 may be the D gene (5 bases each). The V end was cut by 4 bases, the J end by 2 bases, with 14 bases between. The CDR3 length is 15 residues. CDR1 is SGHRS, CDR2 YFSETQ, per germline. DNA for the CDR3: TGCGCCAGCAGCCCCCTTGGGGGAGACACAGATACGCAGTATTTT. As protein: CASSPLGGDTDTQYF.

This rearrangement joins TRBV9 to TRBJ1-3, with D maybe TRBD1 (5 bases). CDR3 length equals 17 residues. Trimming shortened V by 4 bases and J by 2 bases, and 19 bases separated the two germline ends. Germline CDR1 and CDR2: SGDLS and YYNGEE. The CDR3 loop reads CASSLAGIPRAGNTIYF. The CDR3 nucleotides read TGTGCCAGCAGCCTCGCAGGGATCCCCAGGGCTGGAAACACCATATATTTT. Based on the CDR3 plus reference TRBV9 and TRBJ1-3, the full variable domain is DSGVTQTPKHLITATGQRVTLRCSPRSGDLSVYWYQQSLDQGLQFLIQYYNGEERAKGNILERFSAQQFPDLHSELNLSSLELGDSALYFCASSLAGIPRAGNTIYFGEGSWLTVV.

This chain joins TRBV25-1 and TRBJ2-5; D is unresolved. The assigned J gene may be wrong: the sequence end matches TRBJ2-7 better. The V gene's germline CDR1 is MGHDK and CDR2 SYGVNS. This CDR3 spans 12 amino acids. CDR3 protein: CASARSSYEQYF. DNA of the CDR3: TGTGCCAGCGCGAGAAGTTCCTACGAGCAGTACTTC.

The gene calls are TRBV4-1 and TRBJ2-7; D is perhaps TRBD2 (5 bases). CDR1 is MGHRA and CDR2 is YSYEKL in the germline V gene. Trimming stripped 4 bases from V and 1 base from J, with 14 bases between. This CDR3 comprises 15 residues. The CDR3 sequence: CASSLSGTASYEQYF. CDR3 DNA: TGCGCCAGCAGCCTCAGCGGCACCGCGTCCTACGAGCAGTACTTC.

The chain employs TRBV18 and TRBJ2-3; tentatively, D is TRBD2 (5 bases). The CDR3 is made up of 14 amino acids. Germline V gene lookup returns CDR1 KGHSH and CDR2 LQKENI. V was shortened by 6 bases and J by 1 base, with 11 bases between the two germline ends. CDR3 in DNA: TGTGCCAGCTCGGACTCCTCGGGCACAGATACGCAGTATTTT. Its protein product is CASSDSSGTDTQYF.

The chain uses TRBV10-2 and TRBJ1-1; possibly TRBD1 for D (6 bases). Trimming took off 4 bases at V and 3 bases at J, with 9 bases between the two ends. Germline V CDR1 and CDR2: WSHSY, SAAADI. This CDR3 is 13 amino acids long. The DNA for the CDR3 is TGCGCCAGCAGTGGTCAGGGGTACACTGAAGCTTTCTTT. Its translation: CASSGQGYTEAFF.